The rows below give T cell receptor beta chains drawn from one sample of a study of shared clonotypes between healthy human individuals. Here immunoSEQ multiplex PCR was the method, and the copy in TCRdb shows in-frame clones only, minus some. The table includes about 870,000 clones, 85% to 95% detected once. Sequenced: naive CD8+ T cells sorted from blood. The source of these receptors is a man in his thirties or forties in good health. Each CDR3 is given with its conserved first and last residue. D genes are given only for firm matches. Clone size is given for some rows only: seen once, a few or many times, or a class if the clone is expanded.

D gene: TRBD1
V gene: TRBV7-8
clone size: once
J gene: TRBJ2-1
CDR3 DNA: TGTGCCAGCAGCTTAGGGGTCGGGACAGCGTTCAATGAGCAGTTCTTC
CDR3 protein: CASSLGVGTAFNEQFF

D gene: -
V gene: TRBV5-1
clone size: -
J gene: TRBJ2-7
CDR3 DNA: TGCGCCAGCAGCTCTTACGAGCAGTACTTC
CDR3 protein: CASSSYEQYF

D gene: -
V gene: TRBV27
clone size: -
J gene: TRBJ1-1
CDR3 DNA: TGTGCCAGCAGTCCCTTGAGGTGGCCTGAAGCTTTCTTT
CDR3 protein: CASSPLRWPEAFF

D gene: -
V gene: TRBV15
clone size: -
J gene: TRBJ2-3
CDR3 DNA: TGTGCCACCCGGGGGGACAGATCCCATACAGATACGCAGTATTTT
CDR3 protein: CATRGDRSHTDTQYF

D gene: -
V gene: TRBV6-4
clone size: -
J gene: TRBJ1-2
CDR3 DNA: TGTGCCAGCAGTGAAAGAGTGCCCCTTTATGGCTACACCTTC
CDR3 protein: CASSERVPLYGYTF

D gene: -
V gene: TRBV27
clone size: few
J gene: TRBJ2-7
CDR3 DNA: TGTGCCAGCTGCCCCGGATCCCGGACCTACGAGCAGTACTTC
CDR3 protein: CASCPGSRTYEQYF

D gene: -
V gene: TRBV4-1
clone size: -
J gene: TRBJ2-7
CDR3 DNA: TGCGCCAGCAGCCAAGATCGGTCCCTCGGGTACGAGCAGTACTTC
CDR3 protein: CASSQDRSLGYEQYF

D gene: -
V gene: TRBV4-1
clone size: -
J gene: TRBJ1-4
CDR3 DNA: TGCGCCAGCAGCCACCCTATCGGGAGAATTAATGAAAAACTGTTTTTT
CDR3 protein: CASSHPIGRINEKLFF

D gene: -
V gene: TRBV4-1
clone size: -
J gene: TRBJ1-4
CDR3 DNA: TGCGCCAGCAGCCAGGAAACTAGGGCTACTAATGAAAAACTGTTTTTT
CDR3 protein: CASSQETRATNEKLFF

D gene: -
V gene: TRBV10-1
clone size: few
J gene: TRBJ2-7
CDR3 DNA: TGCGCCAGCAGTGAGGTCGCGGAAGGGTACGAGCAGTACTTC
CDR3 protein: CASSEVAEGYEQYF

D gene: TRBD1
V gene: TRBV9
clone size: -
J gene: TRBJ2-7
CDR3 DNA: TGTGCCAGCAGCGTATTCCGGGACAGGGGTCCGTCGAACGAGCAGTACTTC
CDR3 protein: CASSVFRDRGPSNEQYF

D gene: TRBD2
V gene: TRBV11-1
clone size: -
J gene: TRBJ2-7
CDR3 DNA: TGTGCCAGCAGCCCAGGTCCTAGCGGGAGCTACGAGCAGTACTTC
CDR3 protein: CASSPGPSGSYEQYF

D gene: -
V gene: TRBV4-1
clone size: -
J gene: TRBJ2-7
CDR3 DNA: TGCGCCAGCAGCCAAGTACAGTCATCCTACGAGCAGTACTTC
CDR3 protein: CASSQVQSSYEQYF

D gene: -
V gene: TRBV5-4
clone size: -
J gene: TRBJ2-7
CDR3 DNA: TGTGCCAGCACGGACGGCTCCTACGAGCAGTACTTC
CDR3 protein: CASTDGSYEQYF

D gene: TRBD1
V gene: TRBV7-3
clone size: -
J gene: TRBJ2-2
CDR3 DNA: TGTGCCAGCAGCTACACAGGGGGAGGCACCGGGGAGCTGTTTTTT
CDR3 protein: CASSYTGGGTGELFF

D gene: -
V gene: TRBV29-1
clone size: -
J gene: TRBJ2-3
CDR3 DNA: TGCAGCGTTGAATTTGCGTTGACGGGAAGCACAGATACGCAGTATTTT
CDR3 protein: CSVEFALTGSTDTQYF

D gene: TRBD1
V gene: TRBV28
clone size: -
J gene: TRBJ2-7
CDR3 DNA: TGTGCCAGCCGAACACAAGACAGGGGGCCCCACTCCTACGAGCAGTACTTC
CDR3 protein: CASRTQDRGPHSYEQYF

D gene: TRBD2
V gene: TRBV4-1
clone size: -
J gene: TRBJ2-1
CDR3 DNA: TGCGCCAGCAGCCACAGGACTAGCGGAAGCTCCTACAATGAGCAGTTCTTC
CDR3 protein: CASSHRTSGSSYNEQFF

D gene: -
V gene: TRBV7-6
clone size: once
J gene: TRBJ2-2
CDR3 DNA: TGTGCCAGCAGCGAAGAGGCCGTCAGCCGCACCGGGGAGCTGTTTTTT
CDR3 protein: CASSEEAVSRTGELFF

D gene: -
V gene: TRBV2
clone size: -
J gene: TRBJ1-5
CDR3 DNA: TGTGCCAGCAGTGAACAGGGCAATCAGCCCCAGCATTTT
CDR3 protein: CASSEQGNQPQHF

D gene: -
V gene: TRBV27
clone size: -
J gene: TRBJ2-1
CDR3 DNA: TGTGCCAGCAGTTTGGGGCAAGCTGAGCAGTTCTTC
CDR3 protein: CASSLGQAEQFF

D gene: TRBD2
V gene: TRBV7-9
clone size: -
J gene: TRBJ2-1
CDR3 DNA: TGTGCCAGCAGAAAAGGCGCTAGCGGGAGTCTCTACAATGAGCAGTTCTTC
CDR3 protein: CASRKGASGSLYNEQFF

D gene: TRBD2
V gene: TRBV7-2
clone size: -
J gene: TRBJ2-3
CDR3 DNA: TGTGCCAGCTCGGCGGGACTAGCGAGGGGAGGGCGGACAGATACGCAGTATTTT
CDR3 protein: CASSAGLARGGRTDTQYF

D gene: -
V gene: TRBV29-1
clone size: -
J gene: TRBJ2-7
CDR3 DNA: TGCAGCGTCCGAGGCCACTCCTACGAGCAGTACTTC
CDR3 protein: CSVRGHSYEQYF

D gene: TRBD1
V gene: TRBV29-1
clone size: -
J gene: TRBJ2-1
CDR3 DNA: TGCAGCGTCGGGACAGGGCTCAATGAGCAGTTCTTC
CDR3 protein: CSVGTGLNEQFF

D gene: TRBD2
V gene: TRBV2
clone size: -
J gene: TRBJ2-7
CDR3 DNA: TGTGCCAGCAGTGCCGGGAGGAACGAGCAGTACTTC
CDR3 protein: CASSAGRNEQYF

D gene: -
V gene: TRBV30
clone size: once
J gene: TRBJ1-5
CDR3 DNA: TGTGCCTGGAGCCCGGACCTTATGGGCAATCAGCCCCAGCATTTT
CDR3 protein: CAWSPDLMGNQPQHF

D gene: TRBD1
V gene: TRBV18
clone size: -
J gene: TRBJ2-1
CDR3 DNA: TGTGCCAGCTCACCACTTGGACAGGGAAGCTACAATGAGCAGTTCTTC
CDR3 protein: CASSPLGQGSYNEQFF

D gene: -
V gene: TRBV30
clone size: -
J gene: TRBJ1-5
CDR3 DNA: TGTGCCTGGAGTCGTTCCCCCGACATCAGGCTACAGCAGCCCCAGCATTTT
CDR3 protein: CAWSRSPDIRLQQPQHF